These 11 T cell receptor beta chains were sequenced from one sample in a study of T cells in Graves' hyperthyroidism and ophthalmopathy. The investigators amplified TCR beta CDR3 regions from RNA transcripts. Initially, a first-round RT-PCR of the TCR CDR3 employed the HTBI primer set. In TCRdb, the multiplex PCR reads were re-called with MiXCR into one record per CDR3 protein. This sample has hundreds of thousands of distinct CDR3 sequences; around 14% occur once, and the top ten carry 13% to 15%. The sample consisted of blood. Receptors originate from a woman aged 18-29 years with Graves' hyperthyroidism.

This clonotype was recorded at least ten times. The rearrangement uses TRBV11-2 and TRBJ2-3; 12 bases map to TRBD2. The CDR3 has 16 amino acids. Germline CDR1 SGHAT, CDR2 FQNNGV. V lost 2 bases, J lost 5 bases, and 5 bases stayed unmatched. For the CDR3, the DNA is TGTGCCAGCAGCTTACTAGCGGGAGGGGCCAGAGATACGCAGTATTTT. It translates to CASSLLAGGARDTQYF. Full variable domain (remainder filled in from reference TRBV11-2 and TRBJ2-3): EAGVAQSPRYKIIEKRQSVAFWCNPISGHATLYWYQQILGQGPKLLIQFQNNGVVDDSQLPKDRFSAERLKGVDSTLKIQPAKLEDSAVYLCASSLLAGGARDTQYFGPGTRLTVL.

At least ten counts were recorded for this clonotype. This sequence joins TRBV5-1 and TRBJ2-5; 7 bases fit TRBD1. Losses at the gene ends were 6 bases for V and 5 bases for J; bases not matched to a gene: 10. Germline CDR1 reads SGHRS; CDR2 reads YFSETQ. This CDR3 region has 14 residues. CDR3: CASTNRGEEETQYF. CDR3 DNA sequence: TGCGCCAGCACCAACAGGGGCGAGGAGGAGACCCAGTACTTC.

This clonotype was detected many times. The chain is built from TRBV28 and TRBJ2-7, with 8 bases identical to TRBD2. Germline V gives CDR1 MDHEN, CDR2 SYDVKM. J gave up 5 bases and V 4 bases, and 10 bases lay outside the gene matches. The CDR3 totals 15 residues. CDR3 in amino acids: CASSSGAGGLDEQYF. CDR3 bases: TGTGCCAGCAGTTCCGGGGCGGGAGGTTTAGACGAGCAGTACTTC.

Only a few counts were recorded for this clonotype. The J gene is TRBJ2-7, the V gene TRBV4-1; 10 bases map to TRBD2. After removal of 3 bases from V and 3 bases from J, the junction contained 8 bases not matched to a gene. CDR3 length equals 16 residues. CDR1 is MGHRA, CDR2 YSYEKL, per germline. In nucleotides, the CDR3 is TGCGCCAGCAGCCAGGATAGCGGGGGGACTTTCTACGAGCAGTACTTC. It specifies CASSQDSGGTFYEQYF.

There are a few counts of this clonotype. The rearrangement uses TRBV20-1 and TRBJ2-3; a weak D match, TRBD2 (6 bases). CDR1 is DFQATT and CDR2 is SNEGSKA in the germline V gene (reference sequence). The CDR3 covers 17 residues. The germline V and J ends were trimmed by 0 bases and 4 bases, with 20 bases remaining between them. CDR3 DNA sequence: TGCAGTGCTAGAGATGGCAGCGGAGGGAATGGCCCAGATACGCAGTATTTT. Amino acid sequence: CSARDGSGGNGPDTQYF.

Of note for this clonotype: This may stem from a read error, because a much larger clone lies one nucleotide away. V is TRBV6-1 and J is TRBJ2-3; no clear D. The CDR3 loop spans 12 amino acids. Looked up from germline, CDR1 is MNHNS and CDR2 is SASEGT. In DNA, the CDR3 is TGTGCCAGCAGTGTCCCCACAGATACGCGGTATTTT. It encodes CASSVPTDTRYF.

CDR3: CASSDRGTSRNEQFF. In DNA, the CDR3 is TGCGCCAGCAGTGATCGCGGGACTAGCAGGAATGAGCAGTTCTTC. The chain carries TRBV10-1 and TRBJ2-1; 9 bases line up with TRBD2. The V and J ends lost 3 bases and 7 bases, in that order; junction bases with no gene match: 7. The CDR3 is made up of 15 amino acids. Looked up from germline, CDR1 is WNHNN and CDR2 is SYGVQD (reference sequence).

V and J are TRBV10-2 and TRBJ1-1, with 10 bases that match TRBD1. J was trimmed by 1 base and V by 8 bases; bases with no gene match: 7. Germline CDR1 and CDR2: WSHSY and SAAADI. CDR3 size: 15 residues. The CDR3 reads CASRIGTGENTEAFF. The CDR3 DNA sequence: TGCGCCAGCCGAATCGGGACAGGGGAGAACACTGAAGCTTTCTTT.

This clonotype was found many times. The gene calls are TRBV2 and TRBJ2-7, with TRBD2 as a possible D gene (5 bases). The V end lost 4 bases, the J end lost 0 bases, and 13 bases lay between the germline ends. This CDR3 comprises 15 residues. From germline, CDR1 is SNHLY and CDR2 FYNNEI. The CDR3 loop reads CASSGAAGSSYEQYF. The CDR3 region has the DNA TGTGCCAGCAGTGGAGCGGCCGGTAGCTCCTACGAGCAGTACTTC.

CDR3 nucleotide sequence: TGTGCCAGCAGCCCGGGACAGTCTAGCCCCTATAATTCACCCCTCCACTTT. Translation gives CASSPGQSSPYNSPLHF. V is TRBV6-1 and J is TRBJ1-6, with TRBD1 matching 7 bases. V shed 6 bases, J shed 2 bases, and the junction held 10 bases outside the gene matches. Germline CDR1 and CDR2: MNHNS and SASEGT. This CDR3 has 17 amino acids.

This CDR3 is CASSEIGDRGSVSNQPQHF. In nucleotides, the CDR3 is TGTGCCAGCAGTGAAATCGGGGACAGGGGGTCCGTCAGCAATCAGCCCCAGCATTTT. The chain is built from TRBV28 and TRBJ1-5; 11 nucleotides agree with TRBD1. From germline, CDR1 is MDHEN and CDR2 SYDVKM. This CDR3 region has 19 residues. The V gene end was trimmed by 5 bases and the J gene end by 1 base; junction bases not matched to a gene: 13. Using reference TRBV28 and TRBJ1-5 for the parts outside the CDR3, the full variable domain is DVKVTQSSRYLVKRTGEKVFLECVQDMDHENMFWYRQDPGLGLRLIYFSYDVKMKEKGDIPEGYSVSREKKERFSLILESASTNQTSMYLCASSEIGDRGSVSNQPQHFGDGTRLSIL.